This T cell receptor (beta chain) was obtained from a study of blood T cell repertoires in COVID-19. Germline CDR1 reads SGHRS; CDR2 reads YFSETQ. With 5 bases clipped from V and 3 bases from J, the junction kept 6 bases outside the gene matches. The CDR3 runs 15 residues. Authors' data handling: By means of reference gene primer amplification, nucleated cell counts were estimated. Data came from immunoSEQ multiplex PCR; TCRdb stores just in-frame clones and leaves some out. Clone size and the V and J calls come from that table; the DNA yielded D and trimming. The sample carries roughly 110,000 clones, roughly 84% recorded once.

This sequence originates from a human donor in a cohort sampled during active COVID-19. Sequenced material: peripheral blood. The J gene is TRBJ2-7, the V gene TRBV5-1, with 12 bases fitting TRBD2. In DNA, the CDR3 is TGCGCCAGCAGTTTAGGACTAGCGGGGATCTACGAGCAGTACTTC. Its translation: CASSLGLAGIYEQYF.